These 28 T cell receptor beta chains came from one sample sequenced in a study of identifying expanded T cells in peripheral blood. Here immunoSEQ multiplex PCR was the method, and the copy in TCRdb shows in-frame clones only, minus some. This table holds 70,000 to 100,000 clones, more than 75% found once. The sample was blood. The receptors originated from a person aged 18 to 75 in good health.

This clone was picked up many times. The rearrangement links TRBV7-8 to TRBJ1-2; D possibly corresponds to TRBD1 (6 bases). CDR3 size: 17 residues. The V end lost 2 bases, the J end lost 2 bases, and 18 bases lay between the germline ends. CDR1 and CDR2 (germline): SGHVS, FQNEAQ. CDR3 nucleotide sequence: TGTGCCAGCAGCTTAAGCAGGGGTACTTCCTCCAACTATGGCTACACCTTC. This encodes CASSLSRGTSSNYGYTF.

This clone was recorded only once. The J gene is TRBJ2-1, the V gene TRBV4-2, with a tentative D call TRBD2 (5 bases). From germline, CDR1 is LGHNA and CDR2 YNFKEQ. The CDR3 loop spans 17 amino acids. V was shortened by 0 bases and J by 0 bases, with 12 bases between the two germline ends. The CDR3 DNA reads TGTGCCAGCAGCCAAGATCAGGACTCTAGCTCCTACAATGAGCAGTTCTTC. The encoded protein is CASSQDQDSSSYNEQFF.

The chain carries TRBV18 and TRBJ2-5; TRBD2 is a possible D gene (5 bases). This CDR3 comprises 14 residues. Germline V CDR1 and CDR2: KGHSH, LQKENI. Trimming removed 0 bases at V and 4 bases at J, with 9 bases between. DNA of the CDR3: TGTGCCAGCTCACCACCGGAGGATCGAGAGACCCAGTACTTC. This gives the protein CASSPPEDRETQYF.

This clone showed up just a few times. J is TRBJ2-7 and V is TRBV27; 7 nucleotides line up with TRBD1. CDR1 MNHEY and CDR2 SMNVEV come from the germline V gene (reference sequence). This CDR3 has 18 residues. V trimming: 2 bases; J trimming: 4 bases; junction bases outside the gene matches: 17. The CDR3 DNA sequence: TGTGCCAGCAGTTTAATAGGTCCGACAGGGTGGAGTTGGTACGAGCAGTACTTC. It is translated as CASSLIGPTGWSWYEQYF.

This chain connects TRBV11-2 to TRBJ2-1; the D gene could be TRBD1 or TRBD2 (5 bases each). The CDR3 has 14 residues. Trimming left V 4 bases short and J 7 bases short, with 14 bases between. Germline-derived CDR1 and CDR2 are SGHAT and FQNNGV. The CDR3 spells CASSSLVGVNEQFF. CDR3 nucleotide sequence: TGTGCCAGCAGCTCATTAGTGGGGGTGAATGAGCAGTTCTTC. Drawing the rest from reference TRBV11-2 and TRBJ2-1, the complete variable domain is EAGVAQSPRYKIIEKRQSVAFWCNPISGHATLYWYQQILGQGPKLLIQFQNNGVVDDSQLPKDRFSAERLKGVDSTLKIQPAKLEDSAVYLCASSSLVGVNEQFFGPGTRLTVL.

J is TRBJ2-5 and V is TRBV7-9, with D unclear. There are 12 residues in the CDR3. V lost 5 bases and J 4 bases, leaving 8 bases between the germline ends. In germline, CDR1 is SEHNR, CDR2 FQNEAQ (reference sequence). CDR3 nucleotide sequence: TGTGCCAGCAGCCCTCACGGAGAGACCCAGTACTTC. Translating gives CASSPHGETQYF.

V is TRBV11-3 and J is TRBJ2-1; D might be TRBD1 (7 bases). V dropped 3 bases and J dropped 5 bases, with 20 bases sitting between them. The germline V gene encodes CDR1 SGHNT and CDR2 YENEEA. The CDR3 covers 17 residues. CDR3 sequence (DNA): TGTGCCAGCAGCTTGGGGCGGGACAGACCGGGGGACAATGAGCAGTTCTTC. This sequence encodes CASSLGRDRPGDNEQFF.

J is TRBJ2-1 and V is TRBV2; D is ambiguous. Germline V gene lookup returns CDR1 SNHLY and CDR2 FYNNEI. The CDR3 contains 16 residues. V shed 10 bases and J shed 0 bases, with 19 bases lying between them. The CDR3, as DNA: TGTGCCACGGCCTCGAGGCGGACGCGCTCCTACAATGAGCAGTTCTTC. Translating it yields CATASRRTRSYNEQFF.

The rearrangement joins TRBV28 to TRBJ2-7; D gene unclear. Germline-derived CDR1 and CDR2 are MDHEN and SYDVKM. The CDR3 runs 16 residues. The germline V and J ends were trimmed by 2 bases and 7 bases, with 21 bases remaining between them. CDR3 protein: CASSLVSGLTHREQYF. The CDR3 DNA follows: TGTGCCAGCAGTTTAGTCTCGGGCCTCACCCATCGGGAGCAGTACTTC.

The CDR3 spells CASSLPLAETQYF. The CDR3 region has the DNA TGTGCCAGCAGCCTCCCCCTCGCGGAGACGCAGTATTTT. The V gene is TRBV7-8, the J gene TRBJ2-3, with D hard to call. The CDR3 consists of 13 residues. Germline V gives CDR1 SGHVS, CDR2 FQNEAQ. The V end was cut by 5 bases, the J end by 9 bases, with 15 bases between.

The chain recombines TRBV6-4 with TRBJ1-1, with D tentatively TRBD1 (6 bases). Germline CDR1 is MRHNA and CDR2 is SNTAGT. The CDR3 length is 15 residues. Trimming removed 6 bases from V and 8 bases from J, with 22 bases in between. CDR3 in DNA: TGTGCCAGCAGCCAGACGGACAGCGCCGGGGAGGAAGCTTTCTTT. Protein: CASSQTDSAGEEAFF.

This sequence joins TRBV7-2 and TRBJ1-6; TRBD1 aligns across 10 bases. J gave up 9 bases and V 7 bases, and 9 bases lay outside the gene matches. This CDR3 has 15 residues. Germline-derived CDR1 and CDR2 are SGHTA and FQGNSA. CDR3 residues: CASTPGQGLGSPLHF. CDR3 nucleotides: TGTGCCAGCACCCCGGGACAGGGGTTGGGTTCACCCCTCCACTTT.

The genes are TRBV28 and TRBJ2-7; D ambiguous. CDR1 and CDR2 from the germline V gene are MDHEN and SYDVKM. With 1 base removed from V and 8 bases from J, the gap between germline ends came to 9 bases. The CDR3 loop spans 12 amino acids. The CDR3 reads CASSLYGRQQYF. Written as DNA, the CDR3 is TGTGCCAGCAGTTTATACGGGCGGCAGCAGTACTTC.

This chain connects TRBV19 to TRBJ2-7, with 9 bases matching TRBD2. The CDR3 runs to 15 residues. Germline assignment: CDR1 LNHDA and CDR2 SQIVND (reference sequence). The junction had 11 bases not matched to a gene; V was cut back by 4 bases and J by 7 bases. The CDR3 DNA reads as TGTGCCAGTAGTACAATAGCGGGGGCGGCAAGGGAGCAGTACTTC. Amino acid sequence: CASSTIAGAAREQYF.

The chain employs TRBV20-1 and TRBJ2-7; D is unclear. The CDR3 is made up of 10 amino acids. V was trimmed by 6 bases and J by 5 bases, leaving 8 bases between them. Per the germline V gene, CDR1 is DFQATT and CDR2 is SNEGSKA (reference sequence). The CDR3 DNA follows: TGCAGTGCCACAGAAAACGAGCAGTACTTC. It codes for CSATENEQYF.

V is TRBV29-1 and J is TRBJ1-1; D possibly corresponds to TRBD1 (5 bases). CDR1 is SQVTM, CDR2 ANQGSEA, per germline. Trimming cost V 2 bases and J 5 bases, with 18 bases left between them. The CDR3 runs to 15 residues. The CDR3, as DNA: TGCAGCGTTGAAACGGCGGGGGGGGTAAGGACTGAAGCTTTCTTT. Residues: CSVETAGGVRTEAFF.

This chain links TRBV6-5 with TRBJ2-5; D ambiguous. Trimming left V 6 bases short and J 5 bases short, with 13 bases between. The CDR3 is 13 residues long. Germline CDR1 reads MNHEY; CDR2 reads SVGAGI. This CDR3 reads CASSTQEYETQYF. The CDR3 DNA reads TGTGCCAGCAGCACCCAAGAGTACGAGACCCAGTACTTC.

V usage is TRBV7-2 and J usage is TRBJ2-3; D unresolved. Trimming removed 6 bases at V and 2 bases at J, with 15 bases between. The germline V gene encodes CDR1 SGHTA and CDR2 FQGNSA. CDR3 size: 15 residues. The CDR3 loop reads CASRPRSQNTDTQYF. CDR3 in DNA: TGTGCCAGCAGGCCGCGGAGCCAGAACACAGATACGCAGTATTTT.

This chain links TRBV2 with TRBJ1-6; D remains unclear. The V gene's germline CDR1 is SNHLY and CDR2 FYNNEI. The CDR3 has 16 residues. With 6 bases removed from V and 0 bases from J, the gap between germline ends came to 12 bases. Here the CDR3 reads CASSADLSSYNSPLHF. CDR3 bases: TGTGCCAGCAGCGCTGACCTAAGCTCCTATAATTCACCCCTCCACTTT. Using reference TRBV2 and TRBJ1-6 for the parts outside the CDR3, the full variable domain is EPEVTQTPSHQVTQMGQEVILRCVPISNHLYFYWYRQILGQKVEFLVSFYNNEISEKSEIFDDQFSVERPDGSNFTLKIRSTKLEDSAMYFCASSADLSSYNSPLHFGNGTRLTVT.

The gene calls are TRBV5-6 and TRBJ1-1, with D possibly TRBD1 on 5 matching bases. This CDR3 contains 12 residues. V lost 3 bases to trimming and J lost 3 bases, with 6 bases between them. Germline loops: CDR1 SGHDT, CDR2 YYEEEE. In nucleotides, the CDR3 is TGTGCCAGCAGCTGGGGGGACACTGAAGCTTTCTTT. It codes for CASSWGDTEAFF.

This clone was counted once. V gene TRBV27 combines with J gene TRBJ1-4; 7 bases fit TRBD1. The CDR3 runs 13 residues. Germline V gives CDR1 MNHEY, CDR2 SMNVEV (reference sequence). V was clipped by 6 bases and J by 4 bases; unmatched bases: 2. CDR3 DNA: TGTGCCAGCAGACAGGGGTTTAATGAAAAACTGTTTTTT. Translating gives CASRQGFNEKLFF.

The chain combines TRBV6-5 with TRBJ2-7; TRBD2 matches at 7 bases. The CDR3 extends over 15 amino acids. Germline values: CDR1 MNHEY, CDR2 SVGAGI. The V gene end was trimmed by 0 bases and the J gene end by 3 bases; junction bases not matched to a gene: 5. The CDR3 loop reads CASSYSGTTYYEQYF. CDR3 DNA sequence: TGTGCCAGCAGTTACTCAGGGACTACCTACTACGAGCAGTACTTC.

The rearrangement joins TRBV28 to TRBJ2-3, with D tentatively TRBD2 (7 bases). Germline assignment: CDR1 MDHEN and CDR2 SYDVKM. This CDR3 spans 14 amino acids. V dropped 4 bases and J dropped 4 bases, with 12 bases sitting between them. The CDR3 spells CASSSGGGADTQYF. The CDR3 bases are TGTGCCAGCAGTTCTGGGGGGGGCGCAGATACGCAGTATTTT. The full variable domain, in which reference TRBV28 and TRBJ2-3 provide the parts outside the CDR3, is DVKVTQSSRYLVKRTGEKVFLECVQDMDHENMFWYRQDPGLGLRLIYFSYDVKMKEKGDIPEGYSVSREKKERFSLILESASTNQTSMYLCASSSGGGADTQYFGPGTRLTVL.

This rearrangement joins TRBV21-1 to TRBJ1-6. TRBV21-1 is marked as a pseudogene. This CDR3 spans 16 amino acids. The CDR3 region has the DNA TGTGCCAGCAACGAGCCGGGGAGCTCCTATAATTCACCCCTCCACTTT. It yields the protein CASNEPGSSYNSPLHF.

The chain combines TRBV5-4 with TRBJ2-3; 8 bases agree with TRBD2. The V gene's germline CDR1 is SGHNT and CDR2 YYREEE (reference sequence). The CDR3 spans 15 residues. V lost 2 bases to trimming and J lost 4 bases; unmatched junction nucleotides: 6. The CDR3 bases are TGTGCCAGCAGCTTTCGGGGGGGCCTGTCAGATACGCAGTATTTT. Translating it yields CASSFRGGLSDTQYF.

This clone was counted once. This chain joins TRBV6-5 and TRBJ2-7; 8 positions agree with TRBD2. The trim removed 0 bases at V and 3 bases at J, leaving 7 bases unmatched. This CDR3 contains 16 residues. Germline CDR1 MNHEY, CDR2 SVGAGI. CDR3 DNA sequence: TGTGCCAGCAGTTACTCTCCTAGCGGGTGGGGCTACGAGCAGTACTTC. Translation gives CASSYSPSGWGYEQYF.

The CDR3: CASSLDTGSAEAFF. CDR3 bases: TGTGCCAGCAGCTTAGATACAGGGTCCGCTGAAGCTTTCTTT. V gene TRBV7-2 combines with J gene TRBJ1-1, with D maybe TRBD1 (6 bases). The CDR3 is 14 amino acids. V lost 1 base, J lost 6 bases, and 12 bases lay in between. Germline V gene sequence: CDR1 SGHTA, CDR2 FQGNSA.

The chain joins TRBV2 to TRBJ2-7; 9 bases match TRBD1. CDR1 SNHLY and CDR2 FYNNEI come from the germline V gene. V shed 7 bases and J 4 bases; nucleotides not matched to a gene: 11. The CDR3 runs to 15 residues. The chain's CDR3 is CASNPQGQGNYEQYF. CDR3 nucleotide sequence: TGTGCCAGCAATCCCCAGGGACAGGGTAATTACGAGCAGTACTTC.